The sequence of this T cell receptor beta chain was determined in a study of cytomegalovirus exposure and HLA in healthy donors. Study in general: Samples from HLA-typed donors yielded approximately 80 million unique TCRs in an early data release. General study points: At a 0.05 false discovery rate, a later analysis found about 17,000 TCR beta sequences to be associated with HLA alleles. Most TCR sequences were uncommon, yet certain public TCRs appeared in many donors.

Both 60 Vbeta primers and 13 Jbeta primers went into the PCR. This table comes from immunoSEQ multiplex PCR, and its TCRdb copy is limited to in-frame clones, with some not included. The sample includes 90,000 to 100,000 clones, around 77% of them seen just once. For this clone: Antigen unknown.

Germline V gives CDR1 SGHRS, CDR2 YFSETQ. V lost 4 bases, J lost 3 bases, and 5 bases stayed unmatched. The CDR3 loop spans 16 amino acids. Healthy donors of bone marrow made up the group. Sample: PBMCs. V and J are TRBV5-1 and TRBJ1-6, with TRBD1 identical over 9 bases. The clonotype was recovered from a female donor in good health and CMV-seronegative. CDR3 region: CASSGGTGSYNSPLHF. In DNA form, the CDR3 reads TGCGCCAGCAGCGGGGGGACAGGGAGCTATAATTCACCCCTCCACTTT. Looking up the rest from reference TRBV5-1 and TRBJ1-6 gives the full variable domain: KAGVTQTPRYLIKTRGQQVTLSCSPISGHRSVSWYQQTPGQGLQFLFEYFSETQRNKGNFPGRFSGRQFSNSRSEMNVSTLELGDSALYLCASSGGTGSYNSPLHFGNGTRLTVT.